What follows is one T cell receptor beta chain and its context. TCRdb's table, derived via immunoSEQ multiplex PCR, lists solely in-frame clones and lacks some. Here the sample spans tens of thousands of clones, about 83% being singletons. This specimen comes from a study of OX40 agonist ivuxolimab in advanced cancers. The germline gives CDR1 SGHRS, CDR2 YFSETQ. The ends lost 4 bases at V and 5 bases at J; junction bases unmatched: 6. The CDR3 totals 14 residues. Sampling of blood occurred at baseline, cycle 4 day 1, and cycle 7 day 1. The genes are TRBV5-1 and TRBJ1-2, with 9 bases matching TRBD1. The clonotype was recovered from an adult with an advanced solid tumor such as melanoma, head and neck, liver or kidney cancer. The sample here was CD4+ or CD8+ T cells sorted from blood, taken in a trial of the OX40 agonist ivuxolimab. The CDR3 is CASSGGQGGYGYTF. The CDR3 coding sequence is TGCGCCAGCAGCGGGGGACAGGGTGGATATGGCTACACCTTC.